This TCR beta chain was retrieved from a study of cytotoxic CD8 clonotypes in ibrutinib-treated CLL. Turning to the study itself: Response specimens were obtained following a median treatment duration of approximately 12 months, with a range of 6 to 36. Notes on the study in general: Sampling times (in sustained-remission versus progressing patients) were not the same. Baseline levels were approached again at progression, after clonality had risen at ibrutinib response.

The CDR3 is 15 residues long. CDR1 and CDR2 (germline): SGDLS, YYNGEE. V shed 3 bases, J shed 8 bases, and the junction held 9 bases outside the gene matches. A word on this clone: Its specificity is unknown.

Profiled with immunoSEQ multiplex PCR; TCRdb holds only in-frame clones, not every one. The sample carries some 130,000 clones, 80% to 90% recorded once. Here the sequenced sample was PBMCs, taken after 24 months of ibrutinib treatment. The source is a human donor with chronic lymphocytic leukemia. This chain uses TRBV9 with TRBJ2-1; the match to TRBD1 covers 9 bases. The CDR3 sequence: CASSATGGAAYEQFF. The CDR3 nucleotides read TGTGCCAGCAGCGCAACAGGGGGCGCGGCCTATGAGCAGTTCTTC.